This T cell receptor beta chain was recovered during a study of T cell changes during pregnancy in multiple sclerosis. TCRdb keeps only in-frame clones here, not all; method: immunoSEQ multiplex PCR. This sample carries 60,000 to 85,000 clones, roughly nine tenths of them seen once, and the ten largest clones take under 1.5%. This clonotype was sampled from a female donor with multiple sclerosis, enrolled in a pregnancy study. The sample here was peripheral blood, taken in the second trimester of pregnancy.

The CDR3 coding sequence is TGCGCCAGCAGCCAAGCTGGGACAGGGGGATGGCACACTGAAGCTTTCTTT. Translating it yields CASSQAGTGGWHTEAFF. The V gene is TRBV4-3, the J gene TRBJ1-1; 11 nucleotides line up with TRBD1. The CDR3 runs 17 residues. Per the germline V gene, CDR1 is LGHNA and CDR2 is YSLEER. Unmatched junction bases numbered 7, after V lost 1 base and J lost 3 bases.